Listed below are T cell receptor beta chains from one sample, sequenced in a study of blood T cell repertoires in COVID-19. Data came from immunoSEQ multiplex PCR; TCRdb stores just in-frame clones and leaves some out. Seen here are some 360,000 clones, 88% observed once, and the top ten hold 1%. The sequenced sample consisted of PBMCs or T cells enriched from blood (not recorded which). The receptor set was obtained from a woman in her 30s who had been exposed to COVID-19. Both conserved end residues are part of each CDR3. Fields, in order: clone size, J gene, D gene, V gene, CDR3 DNA, CDR3 protein. The D gene is left open where the match is weak. The listing skips clone size in some rows; elsewhere it reads once, few, many or a size class.

size: NA
J: TRBJ1-5
D: TRBD1
V: TRBV28
DNA: TGTGCCAGCAGATCGGACAGGGCTGGTCAGCCCCAGCATTTT
CDR3: CASRSDRAGQPQHF

size: NA
J: TRBJ2-1
D: TRBD2
V: TRBV6-1
DNA: TGTGCCAGCAGTGAACTAGCGGGAGGGCGCAATGAGCAGTTCTTC
CDR3: CASSELAGGRNEQFF

size: few
J: TRBJ1-2
D: NA
V: TRBV28
DNA: TGTGCCAGCAGTTCTCCAGCCAAGACGGGGGGCTACACCTTC
CDR3: CASSSPAKTGGYTF

size: NA
J: TRBJ2-7
D: TRBD2
V: TRBV9
DNA: TGTGCCAGCAGCCCCGGGACTAGCGGGAGGGGTTACGAGCAGTACTTC
CDR3: CASSPGTSGRGYEQYF

size: once
J: TRBJ2-7
D: NA
V: TRBV7-3
DNA: TGTGCCAGCAGCCCCACCCCTCCCGGACTACCAGCCTACGAGCAGTACTTC
CDR3: CASSPTPPGLPAYEQYF

size: NA
J: TRBJ1-5
D: NA
V: TRBV7-9
DNA: TGTGCCAGCAGCCCCGACGGGGGTCTTAGCAATCAGCCCCAGCATTTT
CDR3: CASSPDGGLSNQPQHF

size: once
J: TRBJ2-7
D: TRBD2
V: TRBV7-6
DNA: TGTGCCAGCAGCCCCGGGACTAGCGGTTCCCCCTACGAGCAGTACTTC
CDR3: CASSPGTSGSPYEQYF

size: NA
J: TRBJ1-1
D: NA
V: TRBV3-1/TRBV3-2
DNA: TGTGCCAGCAGCCCACAGTCACAAAGGACTGAAGCTTTCTTT
CDR3: CASSPQSQRTEAFF

size: NA
J: TRBJ2-7
D: TRBD1
V: TRBV7-9
DNA: TGTGCCAGCAGCTTAGTAGGACAGGTGAACGAGCAGTACTTC
CDR3: CASSLVGQVNEQYF

size: NA
J: TRBJ2-2
D: NA
V: TRBV7-3
DNA: TGTGCCAGCAGCTTAAATCGTGCCGACACCTACACCGGGGAGCTGTTTTTT
CDR3: CASSLNRADTYTGELFF

size: NA
J: TRBJ2-3
D: NA
V: TRBV11-2
DNA: TGTGCCAGCAGCCTATGGAGCACAGATACGCAGTATTTT
CDR3: CASSLWSTDTQYF

size: NA
J: TRBJ2-7
D: TRBD1
V: TRBV15
DNA: TGTGCCACCAGCGGAGGGACAGGGAGTACCTACGAGCAGTACTTC
CDR3: CATSGGTGSTYEQYF

size: NA
J: TRBJ1-3
D: TRBD1
V: TRBV7-9
DNA: TGTGCCAGCAGCCCCAGGGGGACTGCTGGAAACACCATATATTTT
CDR3: CASSPRGTAGNTIYF

size: NA
J: TRBJ1-5
D: NA
V: TRBV23-1
DNA: TGCGCCAGCAGTCAATCCCTGACACCCAGCTGGTCGTATAGCAATCAGCCCCAGCATTTT
CDR3: CASSQSLTPSWSYSNQPQHF

size: NA
J: TRBJ1-1
D: TRBD1
V: TRBV30
DNA: TGTGCCTGGAGTCCACAGGGGGCGGCTGAAGCTTTCTTT
CDR3: CAWSPQGAAEAFF

size: NA
J: TRBJ2-5
D: NA
V: TRBV11-2
DNA: TGTGCCAGCAGCTTTTTCCAGTCCCAAGAGACCCAGTACTTC
CDR3: CASSFFQSQETQYF

size: few
J: TRBJ2-2
D: TRBD1
V: TRBV7-8
DNA: TGTGCCAGCAGCCTCCCGGGGACAGGCGAGGCCGGGGAGCTGTTTTTT
CDR3: CASSLPGTGEAGELFF

size: NA
J: TRBJ2-3
D: TRBD2
V: TRBV7-8
DNA: TGTGCCAGCAGCCATGGACTAGGAACAGATACGCAGTATTTT
CDR3: CASSHGLGTDTQYF

size: NA
J: TRBJ1-5
D: NA
V: TRBV27
DNA: TGTGCCAGCAGTTTACGCACAGGGTTTAGCAATCAGCCCCAGCATTTT
CDR3: CASSLRTGFSNQPQHF

size: NA
J: TRBJ1-3
D: NA
V: TRBV12-3/TRBV12-4
DNA: TGTGCCAGCAGCTTGTCTGGAAACACCATATATTTT
CDR3: CASSLSGNTIYF

size: NA
J: TRBJ2-5
D: TRBD2
V: TRBV9
DNA: TGTGCCAGCAGCGTATTCAGCGGGAGAGAGACCCAGTACTTC
CDR3: CASSVFSGRETQYF

size: NA
J: TRBJ1-3
D: NA
V: TRBV6-1
DNA: TGTGCCAGCAGTGATGACAGTTCCTCTGGAAACACCATATATTTT
CDR3: CASSDDSSSGNTIYF

size: once
J: TRBJ2-2
D: TRBD2
V: TRBV5-6
DNA: TGTGCCAGCAGCCCTATGGGGAGGGTGAACACCGGGGAGCTGTTTTTT
CDR3: CASSPMGRVNTGELFF

size: NA
J: TRBJ2-3
D: NA
V: TRBV6-5
DNA: TGTGCCAGCAGTACCCCGGGAGATACGCAGTATTTT
CDR3: CASSTPGDTQYF

size: NA
J: TRBJ2-1
D: NA
V: TRBV4-2
DNA: TGTGCCAGCAGCCAAGGGGGCGCCGACAATGAGCAGTTCTTC
CDR3: CASSQGGADNEQFF

size: once
J: TRBJ1-5
D: NA
V: TRBV18
DNA: TGTGCCAGCTCACCACCGGGTGGGAGGGAGCCCCAGCATTTT
CDR3: CASSPPGGREPQHF

size: NA
J: TRBJ1-2
D: NA
V: TRBV24-1
DNA: TGTGCCACCAGTGATTTATACGGGGATGGCTACACCTTC
CDR3: CATSDLYGDGYTF

size: NA
J: TRBJ2-1
D: NA
V: TRBV27
DNA: TGTGCCAGCAGCCCTTCACTAGTCCCCTACAATGAGCAGTTCTTC
CDR3: CASSPSLVPYNEQFF

size: NA
J: TRBJ2-1
D: NA
V: TRBV11-2
DNA: TGTGCCAGCAGCTTTCCTACCGGCTACAATGAGCAGTTCTTC
CDR3: CASSFPTGYNEQFF

size: few
J: TRBJ2-3
D: TRBD2
V: TRBV5-6
DNA: TGTGCCAGCAGCACCCCCGGACTAGCGAACACAGATACGCAGTATTTT
CDR3: CASSTPGLANTDTQYF

size: NA
J: TRBJ2-7
D: NA
V: TRBV7-3
DNA: TGTGCCAGCAGCTTAAAATCCCTCCACGAGCAGTACTTC
CDR3: CASSLKSLHEQYF

size: NA
J: TRBJ1-3
D: TRBD1
V: TRBV9
DNA: TGTGCCAGCAGCGTAGAACCCGCGGACAGGGTGGTTGGAAACACCATATATTTT
CDR3: CASSVEPADRVVGNTIYF

size: NA
J: TRBJ1-1
D: NA
V: TRBV18
DNA: TGTGCCAGCTCACCGAACACCGCAGGTCTCAGATCGAACACTGAAGCTTTCTTT
CDR3: CASSPNTAGLRSNTEAFF

size: NA
J: TRBJ2-7
D: NA
V: TRBV6-5
DNA: TGTGCCAGCAGTTACTCCAGCTCCTACGAGCAGTACTTC
CDR3: CASSYSSSYEQYF

size: NA
J: TRBJ1-2
D: NA
V: TRBV5-1
DNA: TGCGCCAGCAGCCCGTGGCTCCTCTATGGCTACACCTTC
CDR3: CASSPWLLYGYTF

size: NA
J: TRBJ1-1
D: NA
V: TRBV19
DNA: TGTGCCAGTAGCCGGCGGCGGGAGGTGAACACTGAAGCTTTCTTT
CDR3: CASSRRREVNTEAFF

size: NA
J: TRBJ1-6
D: TRBD1
V: TRBV6-1
DNA: TGTGCCAGCAGTGACGGGACAGAAAATTCACCCCTCCACTTT
CDR3: CASSDGTENSPLHF

size: NA
J: TRBJ1-1
D: TRBD1
V: TRBV5-1
DNA: TGCGCCAGCAGCTTGGGGACGACCGGGACAGTGACCTTTGGAGCTTTCTTT
CDR3: CASSLGTTGTVTFGAFF

size: NA
J: TRBJ1-2
D: TRBD1
V: TRBV10-3
DNA: TGTGCCATCACCGCGGGGACAGGGGGCGGAGGGTATGGCTACACCTTC
CDR3: CAITAGTGGGGYGYTF

size: NA
J: TRBJ1-2
D: NA
V: TRBV4-1
DNA: TGCGCCAGCAGCCAAGAAATGCGTGAGAGTGGCTACACCTTC
CDR3: CASSQEMRESGYTF

size: NA
J: TRBJ2-5
D: NA
V: TRBV6-2/TRBV6-3
DNA: TGTGCCAGCAGTTACTGGCGAGGCCCCCAGACCCAGTACTTC
CDR3: CASSYWRGPQTQYF

size: NA
J: TRBJ2-5
D: NA
V: TRBV28
DNA: TGTGCCAGCAGTCGCGGCCCTAACCAAGAGACCCAGTACTTC
CDR3: CASSRGPNQETQYF

size: NA
J: TRBJ1-4
D: TRBD1
V: TRBV19
DNA: TGTGCCAGTAGGGGACAGGGTAATGAAAAACTGTTTTTT
CDR3: CASRGQGNEKLFF

size: NA
J: TRBJ1-4
D: NA
V: TRBV6-1
DNA: TGTGCCAGCAGTGAACAGGGCTTGAATGAAAAACTGTTTTTT
CDR3: CASSEQGLNEKLFF

size: once
J: TRBJ2-7
D: TRBD1
V: TRBV30
DNA: TGTGCCTGGGGACAGGGCTACGAGCAGTACTTC
CDR3: CAWGQGYEQYF

size: NA
J: TRBJ2-3
D: TRBD2
V: TRBV29-1
DNA: TGCAGCGTTGAGGAGGGACTAGCGGGGTTGGGGGTGGGCACAGATACGCAGTATTTT
CDR3: CSVEEGLAGLGVGTDTQYF

size: NA
J: TRBJ2-1
D: TRBD2
V: TRBV19
DNA: TGTGCCAGTAGTATAGATCTAACGGGAGGGGGCAATGAGCAGTTCTTC
CDR3: CASSIDLTGGGNEQFF

size: NA
J: TRBJ1-2
D: NA
V: TRBV15
DNA: TGTGCCACCAGCAGCGACCAAGGAGGGGAATACTACACCTTC
CDR3: CATSSDQGGEYYTF